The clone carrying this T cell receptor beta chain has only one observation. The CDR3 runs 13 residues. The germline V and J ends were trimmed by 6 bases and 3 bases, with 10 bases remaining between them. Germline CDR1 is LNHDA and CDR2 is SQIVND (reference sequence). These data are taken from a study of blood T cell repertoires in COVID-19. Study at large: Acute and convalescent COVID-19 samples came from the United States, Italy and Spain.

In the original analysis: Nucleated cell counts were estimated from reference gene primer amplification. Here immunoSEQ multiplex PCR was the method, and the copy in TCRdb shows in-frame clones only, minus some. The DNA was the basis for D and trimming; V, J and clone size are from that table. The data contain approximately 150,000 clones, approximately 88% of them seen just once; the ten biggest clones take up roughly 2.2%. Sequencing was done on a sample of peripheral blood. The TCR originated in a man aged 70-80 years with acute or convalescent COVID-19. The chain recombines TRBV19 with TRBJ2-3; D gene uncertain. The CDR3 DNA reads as TGTGCCAGTAGGTTGCGCTTGACAGATACGCAGTATTTT. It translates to CASRLRLTDTQYF.